This paragraph reports one TCR beta chain. As yet, its antigen is unknown. This record belongs to a study of cytomegalovirus exposure and HLA in healthy donors. Overall study findings and caveats: A list of 164 TCR beta chains associated with cytomegalovirus was given. Beyond CMV serostatus, there was no information to go on about immune exposure. Association with HLA alleles at 0.05 false discovery rate was found for 15,000 or so TCR beta sequences in a later analysis.

CDR1 and CDR2 (germline): SGHRS, YFSETQ. Trimming stripped 4 bases from V and 3 bases from J, with 11 bases between. The CDR3 runs to 13 residues. PCR involved 60 Vbeta and 13 Jbeta primers. In the study's own analysis: Tens of millions of unique TCR beta chains, roughly 11 million of them shared, were counted by a later analysis. Profiled with immunoSEQ multiplex PCR; TCRdb holds only in-frame clones, not every one. V and J calls and clone size are as listed in that table; D and trimming were resolved from the DNA. This sample has under 250,000 clones, with around 82% found just once. The specimen was PBMCs. The chain is built from TRBV5-1 and TRBJ2-7, with D possibly being TRBD1 (6 bases). The clonotype was recovered from a woman under 40 in good health and CMV-seronegative. This CDR3 reads CASSTSTGYEQYF. CDR3 bases: TGCGCCAGCAGCACTTCGACAGGCTACGAGCAGTACTTC.